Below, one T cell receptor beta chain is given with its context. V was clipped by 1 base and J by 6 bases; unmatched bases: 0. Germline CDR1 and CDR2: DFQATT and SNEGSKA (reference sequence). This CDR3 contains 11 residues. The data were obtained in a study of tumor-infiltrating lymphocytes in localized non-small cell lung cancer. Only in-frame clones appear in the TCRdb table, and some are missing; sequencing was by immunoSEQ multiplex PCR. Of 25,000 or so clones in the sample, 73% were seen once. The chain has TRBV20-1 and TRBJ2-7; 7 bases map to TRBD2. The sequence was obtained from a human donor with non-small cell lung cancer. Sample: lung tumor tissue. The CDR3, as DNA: TGCAGTGCTAGAGGGGGGGGCGAGCAGTACTTC. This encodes CSARGGGEQYF.